This TCR beta chain comes out of a study of molecular identifiers for immune sequencing clone quantification. Sorted naive CD8 T cells, roughly 19,000 to 1,100,000, were sequenced from 10%, 30% or 50% RNA. Naive CD8 T cell sorting was performed on the CD8+CD4-CCR7+CD45RA+ phenotype. This clonotype was counted at least ten times. TCRdb re-analysed the PCR reads in MiXCR, keeping a single row per CDR3 protein. The table shows some 650,000 distinct CDR3 sequences, with just under 20% occurring only once. The source material was naive CD8+ T cells from blood, with Jurkat cell RNA spiked in. The subset denotes: FACS-sorted CD8+CD4-CCR7+CD45RA+ naive T cells. The sequence derives from a human donor in good health. Some libraries in this study had Jurkat cell RNA spiked in.

The CDR3 DNA reads TGCAGTGCTGGAACCAGGGACTCCTTCTACGAGCAGTACTTC. Translating it yields CSAGTRDSFYEQYF. This chain connects TRBV20-1 to TRBJ2-7, with D possibly matching TRBD2 (6 bases). CDR1 is DFQATT, CDR2 SNEGSKA, per germline (reference sequence). Trimming stripped 5 bases from V and 3 bases from J, with 17 bases between. The length of the CDR3 is 14 residues.